These 29 T cell receptor beta chains originate from one sample sequenced in a study of OX40 agonist ivuxolimab in advanced cancers. TCRdb's copy holds only in-frame clones and misses some; the assay was immunoSEQ multiplex PCR. This sample carries 50,000 to 60,000 clones, about nine tenths of them seen once, and the ten largest clones take 4.8%. This specimen consisted of CD4+ or CD8+ T cells sorted from blood, obtained in a trial of the OX40 agonist ivuxolimab. Every receptor here comes from an adult with an advanced solid tumor such as melanoma, head and neck, liver or kidney cancer.

The chain combines TRBV6-5 with TRBJ1-1, with D unclear. CDR3 length: 13 amino acids. The V and J ends lost 2 bases and 5 bases respectively, with 9 bases between them. Germline assignment: CDR1 MNHEY and CDR2 SVGAGI. In DNA form, the CDR3 reads TGTGCCAGCAGTTACACGGGGTTGACTGAAGCTTTCTTT. Translated, it gives CASSYTGLTEAFF.

The CDR3, as DNA: TGCGCCAGCAGCTTAGGGACAGAAACTAACTATGGCTACACCTTC. It yields the protein CASSLGTETNYGYTF. This rearrangement joins TRBV5-1 to TRBJ1-2; TRBD1 matches at 7 bases. The CDR3 consists of 15 residues. V lost 2 bases to trimming and J lost 0 bases; unmatched junction nucleotides: 4. Germline V gives CDR1 SGHRS, CDR2 YFSETQ.

The chain joins TRBV11-2 to TRBJ1-2; a possible D gene is TRBD1 (5 bases). Trimming left V 4 bases short and J 1 base short, with 7 bases between. Germline assignment: CDR1 SGHAT and CDR2 FQNNGV. The CDR3 is 13 amino acids. The CDR3, as DNA: TGTGCCAGCAGCTGGGACGATAACTATGGCTACACCTTC. The encoded protein is CASSWDDNYGYTF.

The chain combines TRBV19 with TRBJ1-2; 8 nucleotides align to TRBD1. Unmatched junction bases numbered 11, after V lost 7 bases and J lost 7 bases. The V gene's germline CDR1 is LNHDA and CDR2 SQIVND (reference sequence). This CDR3 is 14 amino acids long. The CDR3 DNA reads TGTGCCAGTATTGCAGACAGGGGTATTACTGGCTACACCTTC. Residues: CASIADRGITGYTF.

V gene TRBV28 combines with J gene TRBJ1-3; D is ambiguous. CDR3 length: 14 residues. CDR1 is MDHEN, CDR2 SYDVKM, per germline. The V end was cut by 2 bases, the J end by 3 bases, with 8 bases between. The CDR3 loop is CASSLPTRGNTIYF. The CDR3 DNA is TGTGCCAGCAGTTTACCGACCCGTGGAAACACCATATATTTT.

In DNA form, the CDR3 reads TGTGCCATCAGGCCGGGACAGGGAGAGGCGGCAGGCACAGATACGCAGTATTTT. Translated, it gives CAIRPGQGEAAGTDTQYF. The V and J genes are TRBV10-3 and TRBJ2-3, with 9 bases aligning to TRBD1. The CDR3 spans 18 residues. CDR1 is ENHRY and CDR2 is SYGVKD in the germline V gene. V was pared by 6 bases and J by 1 base, with 14 bases of the junction left unmatched.

This rearrangement joins TRBV4-1 to TRBJ2-1; TRBD2 might be the D (5 bases). This CDR3 comprises 14 residues. Between the trimmed V and J ends, which lost 0 bases and 5 bases, there was a span of 8 bases. Germline V gives CDR1 MGHRA, CDR2 YSYEKL. The CDR3 loop is CASSQDPGDNEQFF. In nucleotides, the CDR3 is TGCGCCAGCAGCCAAGACCCCGGGGACAATGAGCAGTTCTTC.

The chain joins TRBV7-6 to TRBJ1-1; TRBD1 matches 7 bases. CDR3 length equals 15 residues. The V segment lost 4 bases and the J segment 1 base; nucleotides outside the gene matches: 6. Germline lookup yields CDR1 SGHVS and CDR2 FNYEAQ. CDR3 sequence reads: CASSSARQGNTEAFF. The CDR3 DNA sequence: TGTGCCAGCAGCTCCGCCCGACAGGGGAACACTGAAGCTTTCTTT.

The sample holds one count of this clone. The gene calls are TRBV11-2 and TRBJ2-7; D remains ambiguous. CDR1 and CDR2 from the germline V gene are SGHAT and FQNNGV. V dropped 4 bases and J dropped 5 bases, with 18 bases sitting between them. The CDR3 covers 15 residues. The CDR3 protein is CASSSGQPKANEQYF. The CDR3 coding sequence is TGTGCCAGCAGCTCCGGCCAGCCTAAGGCGAACGAGCAGTACTTC.

The chain is built from TRBV5-1 and TRBJ1-3, with 9 bases that match TRBD1. Germline CDR1 reads SGHRS; CDR2 reads YFSETQ. The CDR3 has 15 amino acids. With V trimmed by 5 bases and J by 0 bases, 3 bases remained unmatched. CDR3 sequence reads: CASSRDRVSGNTIYF. The CDR3 DNA is TGCGCCAGCAGTCGGGACAGGGTCTCTGGAAACACCATATATTTT.

V usage is TRBV7-3 and J usage is TRBJ1-2; 7 positions match TRBD1. CDR1 is SGHTA and CDR2 is FQGTGA in the germline V gene. V dropped 3 bases and J dropped 4; count of bases not matched to a gene: 5. The CDR3 contains 14 residues. The CDR3: CASSFSGGRYGYTF. CDR3 DNA: TGTGCCAGCAGCTTCTCAGGGGGACGCTATGGCTACACCTTC.

The rearrangement joins TRBV10-3 to TRBJ2-2, with a weak D call TRBD1 (6 bases). The CDR3 has 15 residues. Germline values: CDR1 ENHRY, CDR2 SYGVKD. Between the trimmed V and J ends, which lost 2 bases and 3 bases, there was a span of 10 bases. CDR3 DNA: TGTGCCATCAGTGAGGGTCAGGGGCACACCGGGGAGCTGTTTTTT. Amino acid sequence: CAISEGQGHTGELFF.

This sequence joins TRBV5-3 and TRBJ1-5; D ambiguous. TRBV5-3 is assigned to the ORF class and has an uncertain function. Between the trimmed V and J ends, which lost 4 bases and 7 bases, there was a span of 6 bases. This CDR3 has 11 residues. CDR3 in amino acids: CARSIGQPQHF. The CDR3 DNA is TGTGCCAGAAGCATAGGCCAGCCCCAGCATTTT.

The rearrangement links TRBV21-1 to TRBJ2-2. TRBV21-1 is given as a pseudogene. The length of the CDR3 is 22 residues. CDR3 loop: CASVQSFPCGRGGLLNTGELFF. The CDR3 DNA follows: TGTGCCAGCGTTCAAAGTTTTCCTTGTGGAAGAGGGGGACTTCTCAACACCGGGGAGCTGTTTTTT.

This clone has just a few counts. The chain is built from TRBV7-9 and TRBJ1-1; no definite D call. The CDR3 spans 13 residues. Trimming removed 1 base from V and 2 bases from J, with 5 bases in between. Germline CDR1 is SEHNR and CDR2 is FQNEAQ (reference sequence). The CDR3 reads CASSLEGNTEAFF. The CDR3 coding sequence is TGTGCCAGCAGCTTAGAGGGAAACACTGAAGCTTTCTTT.

The chain recombines TRBV9 with TRBJ2-3; unclear D gene. Germline CDR1 is SGDLS and CDR2 is YYNGEE. The CDR3 sequence is 15 residues long. V lost 2 bases, J lost 2 bases, and 12 bases lay in between. The CDR3 region is CASSVSSLDTDTQYF. In DNA form, the CDR3 reads TGTGCCAGCAGCGTTTCCAGCTTAGACACAGATACGCAGTATTTT.

The J gene is TRBJ1-3, the V gene TRBV4-1; a weak D match, TRBD1 (6 bases). Trimming removed 3 bases from V and 3 bases from J, with 21 bases in between. Germline values: CDR1 MGHRA, CDR2 YSYEKL. The CDR3 is 18 amino acids. The CDR3 DNA sequence: TGCGCCAGCAGCCAGGGCGCTTCCGGGGGCCTACGTGGAAACACCATATATTTT. Translation: CASSQGASGGLRGNTIYF.

This chain uses TRBV5-1 with TRBJ2-1; 9 bases agree with TRBD2. J was trimmed by 8 bases and V by 0 bases; bases with no gene match: 6. The CDR3 length is 15 residues. Germline-derived CDR1 and CDR2 are SGHRS and YFSETQ. The CDR3 nucleotides are TGCGCCAGCAGCTTGGCGGCGGGAGGGCCGGATGAGCAGTTCTTC. This sequence encodes CASSLAAGGPDEQFF.

This clone showed up just once. V usage is TRBV19 and J usage is TRBJ1-5; D is unresolved. This CDR3 region has 15 residues. Germline V gives CDR1 LNHDA, CDR2 SQIVND (reference sequence). The V gene lost 6 bases and the J gene lost 0 bases, with 12 bases spanning the gap. The CDR3 DNA sequence: TGTGCCAGTAGGGATCTGACTGCTAGCAATCAGCCCCAGCATTTT. As protein: CASRDLTASNQPQHF.

The chain is built from TRBV28 and TRBJ1-4; 9 nucleotides match TRBD1. Germline CDR1 MDHEN, CDR2 SYDVKM. The V gene end was trimmed by 11 bases and the J gene end by 7 bases; junction bases not matched to a gene: 8. The CDR3 is made up of 13 amino acids. The CDR3 loop is CASQGALSEKLFF. CDR3 DNA: TGTGCCTCACAGGGGGCTCTTAGTGAAAAACTGTTTTTT.

The sample holds one count of this clone. This chain connects TRBV28 to TRBJ1-6; D remains unclear. The CDR3 is made up of 16 amino acids. Trimming took 7 bases from V and 0 from J, leaving 13 bases between them. Germline V lookup: CDR1 MDHEN, CDR2 SYDVKM. The chain's CDR3 is CASKNYGSSYNSPLHF. Written as DNA, the CDR3 is TGTGCCAGCAAAAATTACGGAAGCTCCTATAATTCACCCCTCCACTTT.

This clone appeared a single time. The chain carries TRBV10-1 and TRBJ2-5; 8 bases are a match to TRBD2. The germline V gene has CDR1 WNHNN and CDR2 SYGVQD (reference sequence). Trimming took 3 bases from V and 5 from J; bases not matched to a gene: 8. The CDR3 has 15 amino acids. CDR3 in amino acids: CASSDSGGGRETQYF. The CDR3 DNA is TGCGCCAGCAGTGACTCCGGGGGGGGGCGGGAGACCCAGTACTTC.

This chain joins TRBV18 and TRBJ1-1; 10 bases align to TRBD1. The CDR3 extends over 15 amino acids. Germline V gives CDR1 KGHSH, CDR2 LQKENI. V lost 3 bases to trimming and J lost 5 bases; unmatched junction nucleotides: 6. CDR3 nucleotides: TGTGCCAGCTCACCTTCCCGGACAGGGGGAACTGAAGCTTTCTTT. Its translation: CASSPSRTGGTEAFF. Supplemented by reference TRBV18 and TRBJ1-1, the full variable domain reads NAGVMQNPRHLVRRRGQEARLRCSPMKGHSHVYWYRQLPEEGLKFMVYLQKENIIDESGMPKERFSAEFPKEGPSILRIQQVVRGDSAAYFCASSPSRTGGTEAFFGQGTRLTVV.

V gene TRBV27 combines with J gene TRBJ2-1; D is undetermined. From germline, CDR1 is MNHEY and CDR2 SMNVEV (reference sequence). The CDR3 spans 18 residues. Trimming pared 7 bases from V and 0 bases from J, leaving 22 bases between. DNA of the CDR3: TGTGCCAGCAAACGGATTGTTCTTAGCCCCAGCTCCTACAATGAGCAGTTCTTC. Its translation: CASKRIVLSPSSYNEQFF.

The V call is TRBV7-9, the J call TRBJ1-1; D perhaps matches TRBD1 (5 bases). The CDR3 extends over 16 amino acids. From germline, CDR1 is SEHNR and CDR2 FQNEAQ (reference sequence). V lost 4 bases to trimming and J lost 1 base, with 16 bases between them. Here the CDR3 reads CASSSGAPGTNTEAFF. CDR3 sequence (DNA): TGTGCCAGCAGCTCCGGGGCGCCCGGAACGAACACTGAAGCTTTCTTT. Together with reference TRBV7-9 and TRBJ1-1, the CDR3 gives the full variable domain: DTGVSQNPRHKITKRGQNVTFRCDPISEHNRLYWYRQTLGQGPEFLTYFQNEAQLEKSRLLSDRFSAERPKGSFSTLEIQRTEQGDSAMYLCASSSGAPGTNTEAFFGQGTRLTVV.

This clone was counted a few times. The chain employs TRBV7-2 and TRBJ2-7; 7 positions match TRBD1. The CDR3 extends over 12 amino acids. Germline-derived CDR1 and CDR2 are SGHTA and FQGNSA. V gave up 11 bases and J gave up 2 bases; unmatched junction bases: 6. The CDR3 bases are TGTGCCGCGACAGGGAACACCTACGAGCAGTACTTC. Its translation: CAATGNTYEQYF.

The chain recombines TRBV18 with TRBJ1-4, with unresolved D. Trimming shortened V by 2 bases and J by 3 bases, and 7 bases separated the two germline ends. The CDR3 has 14 amino acids. The germline gives CDR1 KGHSH, CDR2 LQKENI. CDR3 sequence reads: CASSPDLSNEKLFF. Here the CDR3 DNA reads TGTGCCAGCTCACCAGATCTGTCTAATGAAAAACTGTTTTTT.

The V gene is TRBV30, the J gene TRBJ2-3; D is undetermined. Germline-derived CDR1 and CDR2 are GTSNPN and SVGIG (reference sequence). CDR3 length: 13 amino acids. The V end was cut by 1 base, the J end by 4 bases, with 9 bases between. Written as DNA, the CDR3 is TGTGCCTGGAGTGAGATAATCGCAGATACGCAGTATTTT. As protein: CAWSEIIADTQYF. Using reference TRBV30 and TRBJ2-3 for the parts outside the CDR3, the full variable domain is SQTIHQWPATLVQPVGSPLSLECTVEGTSNPNLYWYRQAAGRGLQLLFYSVGIGQISSEVPQNLSASRPQDRQFILSSKKLLLSDSGFYLCAWSEIIADTQYFGPGTRLTVL.

The chain joins TRBV6-1 to TRBJ1-3; D gene uncertain. Trimming removed 6 bases from V and 2 bases from J, with 11 bases in between. There are 14 residues in the CDR3. CDR1 is MNHNS and CDR2 is SASEGT in the germline V gene. The CDR3 DNA reads TGTGCCAGCAGGGATGCAGCTGCTGGAAACACCATATATTTT. As protein: CASRDAAAGNTIYF.